There are a few counts of the clone carrying this TCR beta chain. A library of TCRbeta sequences, prepared with unique molecular identifiers, was generated. TCRdb re-called the PCR reads with MiXCR, one entry per CDR3 protein. The data contain about 420,000 distinct CDR3 sequences, roughly 10% of them singletons. This entry is derived from a study of T-cell reconstitution after alpha-beta-depleted transplantation in children. The CDR3 is made up of 15 amino acids. Germline lookup yields CDR1 SGHVS and CDR2 FQNEAQ. V trimming: 3 bases; J trimming: 3 bases; junction bases outside the gene matches: 6. Sequenced here: PBMCs from the stem cell graft donor, sampled from the stem cell graft. This sequence joins TRBV7-8 and TRBJ2-3; 7 bases fit TRBD2. The source of this sequence is a human donor who donated a stem cell graft to a child with acute myeloid leukemia. Here the CDR3 reads CASSLPWGGTDTQYF. CDR3 bases: TGTGCCAGCAGCTTGCCGTGGGGGGGTACAGATACGCAGTATTTT.